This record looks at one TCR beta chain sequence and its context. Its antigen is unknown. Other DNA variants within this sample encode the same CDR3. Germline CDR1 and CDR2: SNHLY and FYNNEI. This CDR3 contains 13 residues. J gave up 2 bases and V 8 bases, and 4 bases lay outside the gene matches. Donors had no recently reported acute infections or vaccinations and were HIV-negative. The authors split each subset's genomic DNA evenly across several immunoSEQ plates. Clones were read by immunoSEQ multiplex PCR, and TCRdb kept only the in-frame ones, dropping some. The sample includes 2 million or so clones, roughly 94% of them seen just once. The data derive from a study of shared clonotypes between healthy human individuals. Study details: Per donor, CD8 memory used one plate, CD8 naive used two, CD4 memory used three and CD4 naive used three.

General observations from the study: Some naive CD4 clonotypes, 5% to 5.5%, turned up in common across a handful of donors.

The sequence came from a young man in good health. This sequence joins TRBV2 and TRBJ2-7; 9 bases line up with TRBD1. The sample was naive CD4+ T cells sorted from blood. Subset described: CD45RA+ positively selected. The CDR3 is CASRRTGAYEQYF. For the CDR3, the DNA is TGTGCCAGCCGGAGGACAGGGGCCTACGAGCAGTACTTC.